Listed here are 23 T cell receptor beta chains from one sample, sequenced in a study of vaccination and CD4 T cells after COVID-19. For these receptors, no antigen is known. The Oncomine TCR Beta short-read assay sequenced DNA from cultured CD4+ T cells. TCRdb processed the PCR reads anew with MiXCR; each CDR3 protein has one entry. This sample has 9,500 to 15,000 distinct CDR3 sequences; just over 20% occur once, and the top ten carry about 13%. Treatment: approximately 9-day PBMC culture with coronavirus spike peptide pools or control peptides (ViraFEST assay). Source: CD4+ T cells from blood, cultured in vitro, taken before SARS-CoV-2 vaccination. The origin of the receptors is a human donor who received a COVID-19 vaccine.

This clonotype was observed a handful of times. V usage is TRBV5-1 and J usage is TRBJ2-7; no clear D gene. Germline assignment: CDR1 SGHRS and CDR2 YFSETQ. This CDR3 region has 11 residues. Trimming took off 2 bases at V and 4 bases at J, with 4 bases between the two ends. Here the CDR3 DNA reads TGCGCCAGCAGCTTTCAATACGAGCAGTACTTC. Protein sequence: CASSFQYEQYF.

The rearrangement joins TRBV12-3 or TRBV12-4 to TRBJ1-1, with 8 bases identical to TRBD1. There are 14 residues in the CDR3. The V segment lost 6 bases and the J segment 2 bases; nucleotides outside the gene matches: 5. As DNA, the CDR3 is TGTGCCAGCAGCTGGGACAGGCTAAACACTGAAGCTTTCTTT. Translating gives CASSWDRLNTEAFF.

This clonotype was observed a handful of times. The rearrangement uses TRBV7-2 and TRBJ1-3, with D unclear. Germline values: CDR1 SGHTA, CDR2 FQGNSA. Trimming took off 2 bases at V and 1 base at J, with 6 bases between the two ends. There are 14 residues in the CDR3. The CDR3: CASSLRESGNTIYF. CDR3 coding DNA: TGTGCCAGCAGCTTACGGGAGTCTGGAAACACCATATATTTT.

Only a few counts were recorded for this clonotype. V and J are TRBV12-3 or TRBV12-4 and TRBJ1-6; D perhaps matches TRBD1 (6 bases). CDR3 size: 14 residues. Trimming pared 3 bases from V and 6 bases from J, leaving 9 bases between. CDR3 in amino acids: CASSFARGNSPLHF. CDR3 in DNA: TGTGCCAGCAGTTTTGCCAGGGGTAATTCACCCCTCCACTTT.

This clonotype was detected a few times. The rearrangement uses TRBV5-3 and TRBJ1-2; 7 bases are a match to TRBD1. TRBV5-3 is recorded as an ORF, its role being uncertain. This CDR3 contains 12 residues. The trim removed 4 bases at V and 4 bases at J, leaving 1 base unmatched. The CDR3 DNA reads TGTGCCAGAAGCCGGGACAGCTATGGCTACACCTTC. Protein: CARSRDSYGYTF.

This clonotype came up a few times. The V gene is TRBV2, the J gene TRBJ1-2, with 9 bases that match TRBD1. This CDR3 is 13 amino acids long. J gave up 7 bases and V 8 bases, and 8 bases lay outside the gene matches. CDR1 is SNHLY and CDR2 is FYNNEI in the germline V gene. The CDR3 DNA is TGTGCCAGCTTTCAACAGGGGGCGGGTGGCTACACCTTC. It is translated as CASFQQGAGGYTF. The full variable domain, rest sourced from reference TRBV2 and TRBJ1-2, is EPEVTQTPSHQVTQMGQEVILRCVPISNHLYFYWYRQILGQKVEFLVSFYNNEISEKSEIFDDQFSVERPDGSNFTLKIRSTKLEDSAMYFCASFQQGAGGYTFGSGTRLTVV.

Regarding this clonotype: A junction boundary mismatches the germline segment, possibly from a read error. The chain has TRBV5-1 and TRBJ2-5; 14 bases align to TRBD2. Looked up from germline, CDR1 is SGHRS and CDR2 is YFSETQ. The CDR3 contains 17 residues. The CDR3 DNA is TGCGCCGGCAGCTTGGGACTAGCGGGGGAACCGTTGGAGACCCAGTACTTC. This sequence encodes CAGSLGLAGEPLETQYF.

This clonotype was detected a few times. This chain links TRBV5-1 with TRBJ2-5; 7 bases line up with TRBD2. This CDR3 has 14 amino acids. CDR1 and CDR2 (germline): SGHRS, YFSETQ. Trimming took 4 bases from V and 5 from J; bases not matched to a gene: 8. This chain's CDR3 is CASSPWEGSETQYF. The CDR3 DNA follows: TGCGCCAGCAGCCCCTGGGAGGGGTCGGAGACCCAGTACTTC.

The rearrangement uses TRBV20-1 and TRBJ2-7; D is perhaps TRBD2 (7 bases). The CDR3 is made up of 11 amino acids. Germline V gene sequence: CDR1 DFQATT, CDR2 SNEGSKA (reference sequence). V shed 6 bases and J shed 6 bases, with 12 bases lying between them. In DNA form, the CDR3 reads TGCAGTGCGGGGGGGCCTGGCGAGCAGTACTTC. Translating it yields CSAGGPGEQYF.

This chain uses TRBV2 with TRBJ1-1; D not certain. The CDR3 extends over 16 amino acids. The V end lost 6 bases, the J end lost 8 bases, and 25 bases lay between the germline ends. Germline CDR1 is SNHLY and CDR2 is FYNNEI. Here the CDR3 reads CASSRQDLRQYKEAFF. In nucleotides, the CDR3 is TGTGCCAGCAGCCGGCAAGATCTTAGGCAATATAAAGAAGCTTTCTTT.

As regards this clonotype: This may arise from a read error, as a much more abundant clone is one base away. The chain couples TRBV18 to TRBJ1-2; D uncertain. This CDR3 has 16 residues. The V and J ends lost 3 bases and 5 bases respectively, with 19 bases between them. Germline-derived CDR1 and CDR2 are KGHSH and LQKENI. The CDR3 nucleotides read TGTGCCAGCTCACCCGTACAGCCTCGAAGGGCTTATGGCTACACCTTC. Its translation is CASSPVQPRRAYGYTF.

This rearrangement joins TRBV29-1 to TRBJ2-3; 8 bases fit TRBD2. The germline V gene has CDR1 SQVTM and CDR2 ANQGSEA. The CDR3 covers 15 residues. V gave up 6 bases and J gave up 2 bases; unmatched junction bases: 10. The CDR3, as DNA: TGCAGCGTCGCCGGGGGGGGAGTACACACAGATACGCAGTATTTT. It specifies CSVAGGGVHTDTQYF.

V is TRBV5-1 and J is TRBJ2-5, with D perhaps TRBD1 or TRBD2 (5 bases each). V was clipped by 0 bases and J by 5 bases, with 8 bases between them. The germline V gene has CDR1 SGHRS and CDR2 YFSETQ. CDR3 length: 13 residues. This CDR3 reads CASSLGGMETQYF. CDR3 DNA: TGCGCCAGCAGCTTGGGGGGGATGGAGACCCAGTACTTC. Complete variable domain (other parts from reference TRBV5-1 and TRBJ2-5): KAGVTQTPRYLIKTRGQQVTLSCSPISGHRSVSWYQQTPGQGLQFLFEYFSETQRNKGNFPGRFSGRQFSNSRSEMNVSTLELGDSALYLCASSLGGMETQYFGPGTRLLVL.

This clonotype was seen a few times. The gene calls are TRBV2 and TRBJ1-4, with 12 bases aligning to TRBD1. Germline V gives CDR1 SNHLY, CDR2 FYNNEI. V lost 8 bases, J lost 7 bases, and 8 bases stayed unmatched. The CDR3 consists of 15 residues. For the CDR3, the DNA is TGTGCCAGCGGGGACAGGGGGCGCGTCATTGAAAAACTGTTTTTT. As protein: CASGDRGRVIEKLFF. The whole variable domain, remainder taken from reference TRBV2 and TRBJ1-4, is EPEVTQTPSHQVTQMGQEVILRCVPISNHLYFYWYRQILGQKVEFLVSFYNNEISEKSEIFDDQFSVERPDGSNFTLKIRSTKLEDSAMYFCASGDRGRVIEKLFFGSGTQLSVL.

This clonotype is judged medium-sized (0.01 to 0.1%). This sequence joins TRBV12-3 or TRBV12-4 and TRBJ2-7; D uncertain. The V and J ends lost 4 bases and 2 bases respectively, with 12 bases between them. The CDR3 sequence is 14 residues long. As DNA, the CDR3 is TGTGCCAGCAGTTACCAGACCCGAACCTACGAGCAGTACTTC. Translating it yields CASSYQTRTYEQYF.

This clonotype appeared a few times. This rearrangement joins TRBV20-1 to TRBJ2-5; 10 nucleotides agree with TRBD2. Germline V gene data show CDR1 as DFQATT and CDR2 as SNEGSKA (reference sequence). Germline trimming cut 4 bases from V and 5 bases from J; bases unmatched to any gene: 10. The CDR3 spans 15 residues. CDR3 sequence (DNA): TGCAGTGCTACGCCGCGCAGCGGGGGGGCGGAGACCCAGTACTTC. Encoded protein: CSATPRSGGAETQYF.

The chain couples TRBV20-1 to TRBJ1-6; 11 positions match TRBD1. V was pared by 1 base and J by 10 bases, with 6 bases of the junction left unmatched. There are 15 residues in the CDR3. Per germline, CDR1 DFQATT and CDR2 SNEGSKA (reference sequence). For the CDR3, the DNA is TGCAGTGCTAGAGTTGGACAGGGGGCCCGATCACCCCTCCACTTT. Translated: CSARVGQGARSPLHF.

This chain joins TRBV6-1 and TRBJ1-1, with a weak D call TRBD1 (6 bases). V lost 6 bases and J lost 1, with 15 bases in between. This CDR3 has 15 amino acids. In germline, CDR1 is MNHNS, CDR2 SASEGT. The CDR3 reads CASREGGGANTEAFF. The CDR3 DNA is TGTGCCAGCAGGGAGGGCGGGGGCGCGAACACTGAAGCTTTCTTT.

This clonotype is medium-sized. The rearrangement joins TRBV2 to TRBJ2-7; D possibly corresponds to TRBD1 (6 bases). Germline V CDR1 and CDR2: SNHLY, FYNNEI. The V gene lost 3 bases and the J gene lost 4 bases, with 19 bases spanning the gap. The CDR3 runs 16 residues. The CDR3: CASSEAPDRGSYEQYF. CDR3 nucleotides: TGTGCCAGCAGTGAGGCCCCGGACAGAGGGTCGTACGAGCAGTACTTC.

By proportion, this clonotype is medium-sized. This chain connects TRBV20-1 to TRBJ2-1; TRBD2 agrees at 11 bases. The CDR3 loop spans 15 amino acids. V was clipped by 1 base and J by 3 bases; unmatched bases: 2. Germline V CDR1 and CDR2: DFQATT, SNEGSKA (reference sequence). The CDR3, as DNA: TGCAGTGCTAGAGGTGGGACTAGCGGCTACAATGAGCAGTTCTTC. It codes for CSARGGTSGYNEQFF.

V and J are TRBV6-1 and TRBJ2-5, with TRBD2 identical over 8 bases. The CDR3 runs to 14 residues. The junction had 8 bases not matched to a gene; V was cut back by 7 bases and J by 4 bases. From germline, CDR1 is MNHNS and CDR2 SASEGT. The CDR3 protein is CASNPGGDLETQYF. The CDR3 region has the DNA TGTGCCAGCAACCCGGGGGGGGATCTAGAGACCCAGTACTTC.

This clonotype has only a few counts. This chain uses TRBV5-4 with TRBJ1-1; 9 bases agree with TRBD1. Trimming cost V 4 bases and J 1 base; bases outside gene matches: 8. Per the germline V gene, CDR1 is SGHNT and CDR2 is YYREEE (reference sequence). This CDR3 contains 16 residues. In nucleotides, the CDR3 is TGTGCCAGCAGCCCGGACAGGGGATTAAGGAACACTGAAGCTTTCTTT. This translates into CASSPDRGLRNTEAFF.

The rearrangement links TRBV10-3 to TRBJ1-2, with D perhaps TRBD1 (6 bases). This CDR3 comprises 15 residues. Germline CDR1 and CDR2: ENHRY and SYGVKD. V was pared by 1 base and J by 4 bases, with 13 bases between. CDR3 coding DNA: TGTGCCATCAGTGAGTTTGGCAGGGGCGGCTATGGCTACACCTTC. This encodes CAISEFGRGGYGYTF.